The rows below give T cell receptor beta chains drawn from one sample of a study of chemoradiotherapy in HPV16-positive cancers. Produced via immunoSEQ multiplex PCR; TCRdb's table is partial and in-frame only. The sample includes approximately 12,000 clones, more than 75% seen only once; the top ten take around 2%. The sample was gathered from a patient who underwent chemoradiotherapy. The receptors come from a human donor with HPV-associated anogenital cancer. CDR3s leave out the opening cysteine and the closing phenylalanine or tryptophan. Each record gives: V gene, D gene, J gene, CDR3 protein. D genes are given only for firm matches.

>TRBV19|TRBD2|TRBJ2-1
ASSIIAGITNNEQF
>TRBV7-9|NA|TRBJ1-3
ASSLDIVTVVDSGNTIY
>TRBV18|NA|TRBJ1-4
ASSSPGATNEKLF
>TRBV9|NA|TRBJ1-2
ASSVGRPPMWGRNYGYT
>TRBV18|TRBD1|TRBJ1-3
ASSTGTGVGNTIY
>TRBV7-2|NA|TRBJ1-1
ASSSPPGNTEAF
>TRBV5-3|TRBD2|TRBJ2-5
ARSFESRGGLGTQY
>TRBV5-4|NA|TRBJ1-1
ASSAGTEAF
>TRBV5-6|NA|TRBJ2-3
ASSLEQGLDTQY
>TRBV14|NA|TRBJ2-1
ASSRTRNEQF